There are a few counts of the clone carrying this T cell receptor (beta chain). Its antigen is unknown. The sample is drawn from a study of Graves' ophthalmopathy and Graves' hyperthyroidism. Study information: In this cohort's terms, stable hyperthyroidism meant no ophthalmopathy by 18 months of follow-up.

Amplification from RNA transcripts yielded the TCR beta CDR3 regions. First-round RT-PCR employed HTBI primers, with a second-round multiplex PCR after it. TCRdb called the multiplex PCR reads again in MiXCR, with one record for every CDR3 protein. The profile covers around 1.1 million distinct CDR3 sequences, with about 38% appearing a single time and 11% taken by the ten largest. The CDR3 is 10 amino acids. Germline-derived CDR1 and CDR2 are SGHRS and YFSETQ. V was pared by 10 bases and J by 7 bases, with 11 bases between. Study-level points and caveats: Forecasting of ophthalmopathy progression by the model achieved around 71% sensitivity and 72% to 75% specificity.

Other autoimmune diseases, uncontrolled infections, pregnancy or lactation ruled patients out of participation. Sequencing used peripheral blood or thyroid tissue (not recorded which). The receptor's source is an adult man with Graves' hyperthyroidism. The chain joins TRBV5-1 to TRBJ1-1; no reliable D call. The CDR3 protein is CARYWNEAFF. The CDR3 bases are TGCGCCCGCTATTGGAATGAAGCTTTCTTT.